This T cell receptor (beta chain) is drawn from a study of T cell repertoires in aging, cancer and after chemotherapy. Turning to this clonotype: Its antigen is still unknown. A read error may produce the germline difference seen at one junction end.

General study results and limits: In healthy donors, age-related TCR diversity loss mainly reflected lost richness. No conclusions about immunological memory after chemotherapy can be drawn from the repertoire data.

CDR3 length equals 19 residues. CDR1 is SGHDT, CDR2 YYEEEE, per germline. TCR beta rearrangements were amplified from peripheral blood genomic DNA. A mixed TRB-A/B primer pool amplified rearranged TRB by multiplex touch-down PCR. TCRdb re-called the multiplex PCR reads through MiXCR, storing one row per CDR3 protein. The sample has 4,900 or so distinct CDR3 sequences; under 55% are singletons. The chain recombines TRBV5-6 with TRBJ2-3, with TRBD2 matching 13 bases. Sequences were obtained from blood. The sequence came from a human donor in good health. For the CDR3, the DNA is TGCGCCAGCAGCGTACGTACTAGCGGGAGGGCCGTAAGGACAGATACGCAGTATTTT. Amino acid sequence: CASSVRTSGRAVRTDTQYF.